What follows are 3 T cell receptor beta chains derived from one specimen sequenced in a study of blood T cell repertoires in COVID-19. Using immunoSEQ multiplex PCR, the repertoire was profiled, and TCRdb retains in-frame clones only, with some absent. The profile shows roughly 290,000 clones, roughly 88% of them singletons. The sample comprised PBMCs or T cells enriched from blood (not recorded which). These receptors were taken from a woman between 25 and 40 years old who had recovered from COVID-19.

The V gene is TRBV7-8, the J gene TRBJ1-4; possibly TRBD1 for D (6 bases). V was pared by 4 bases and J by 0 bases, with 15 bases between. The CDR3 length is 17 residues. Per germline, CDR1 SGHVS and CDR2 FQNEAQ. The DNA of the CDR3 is TGTGCCAGCAGCTCCCCACGGCGGACAGCAACTAATGAAAAACTGTTTTTT. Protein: CASSSPRRTATNEKLFF.

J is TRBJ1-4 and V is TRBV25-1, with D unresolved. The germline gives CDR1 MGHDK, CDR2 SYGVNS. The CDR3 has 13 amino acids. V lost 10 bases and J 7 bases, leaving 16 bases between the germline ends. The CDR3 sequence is CATRDDLAEKLFF. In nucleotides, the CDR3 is TGTGCCACCCGGGATGACTTGGCTGAAAAACTGTTTTTT.

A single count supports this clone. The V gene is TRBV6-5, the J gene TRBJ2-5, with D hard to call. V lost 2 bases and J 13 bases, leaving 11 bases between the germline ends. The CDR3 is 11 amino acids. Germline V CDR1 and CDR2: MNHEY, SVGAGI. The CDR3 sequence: CASSYATRLYF. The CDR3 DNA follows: TGTGCCAGCAGTTACGCGACAAGGCTGTACTTC.